A single sample is the source of the 30 T cell receptor beta chains below, sequenced in a study of blood T cell repertoires in COVID-19. Profiled with immunoSEQ multiplex PCR; TCRdb holds only in-frame clones, not every one. This repertoire shows some 27,000 clones, 65% to 70% found once; its top ten account for around 16%. Sequencing input: peripheral blood. The source of these receptors is a human donor in a cohort sampled during active COVID-19.

This chain connects TRBV3-1 (or the pseudogene TRBV3-2) to TRBJ2-7, with 10 bases lining up with TRBD2. Trimming removed 1 base from V and 6 bases from J; junction bases left unmatched: 9. The CDR3 length is 16 residues. Germline CDR1 and CDR2: LGHDT and YNNKEL (reference sequence). The DNA for the CDR3 is TGTGCCAGCAGCCAAGCCCCCACTAGCGGGACCCTCGAGCAGTACTTC. Its translation is CASSQAPTSGTLEQYF.

The chain recombines TRBV4-3 with TRBJ2-7, with TRBD1 matching over 9 bases. Germline V gene data show CDR1 as LGHNA and CDR2 as YSLEER. CDR3 size: 14 residues. The V segment lost 4 bases and the J segment 1 base; nucleotides outside the gene matches: 2. The CDR3 DNA follows: TGCGCCAGCAGCCGGGGACAGGGTTCCTACGAGCAGTACTTC. It translates to CASSRGQGSYEQYF.

The chain couples TRBV7-8 to TRBJ1-2, with 7 bases fitting TRBD1. Germline values: CDR1 SGHVS, CDR2 FQNEAQ. The CDR3 extends over 14 amino acids. J lost 0 bases, V lost 6 bases, and 4 bases had no gene match. CDR3 nucleotide sequence: TGTGCCAGCAGTAGACAGGGAGCTAACTATGGCTACACCTTC. This sequence encodes CASSRQGANYGYTF.

This clone was seen a few times. This chain connects TRBV9 to TRBJ2-7; 12 positions match TRBD2. The CDR3 has 16 amino acids. Losses at the gene ends were 4 bases for V and 3 bases for J; bases not matched to a gene: 8. In germline, CDR1 is SGDLS, CDR2 YYNGEE. DNA of the CDR3: TGTGCCAGCAGCCCCATGACTAGCGGGAGTATCTACGAGCAGTACTTC. Translation: CASSPMTSGSIYEQYF. The variable domain in full, with the rest retrieved from reference TRBV9 and TRBJ2-7, is DSGVTQTPKHLITATGQRVTLRCSPRSGDLSVYWYQQSLDQGLQFLIQYYNGEERAKGNILERFSAQQFPDLHSELNLSSLELGDSALYFCASSPMTSGSIYEQYFGPGTRLTVT.

This rearrangement joins TRBV3-1 (or the pseudogene TRBV3-2) to TRBJ2-7; 12 bases fit TRBD1. V lost 4 bases and J lost 2; bases outside the gene matches: 3. The CDR3 is made up of 15 amino acids. Germline V gene lookup returns CDR1 LGHDT and CDR2 YNNKEL (reference sequence). The CDR3 DNA follows: TGTGCCAGCAGCCTTGGGACAGGGGGCCCCTACGAGCAGTACTTC. Its translation: CASSLGTGGPYEQYF.

V is TRBV2 and J is TRBJ1-1; 8 bases are shared with TRBD1. The V and J ends lost 10 bases and 1 base, in that order; junction bases with no gene match: 8. The CDR3 is 14 residues long. CDR1 and CDR2 from the germline V gene are SNHLY and FYNNEI. The CDR3 sequence is CATSRDRTNTEAFF. The CDR3 DNA is TGTGCCACCTCCCGGGACAGGACGAACACTGAAGCTTTCTTT.

The chain is built from TRBV7-6 and TRBJ2-5; D unclear. The CDR3 totals 13 residues. Germline values: CDR1 SGHVS, CDR2 FNYEAQ. Trimming took 5 bases from V and 3 from J, leaving 10 bases between them. The CDR3 nucleotides are TGTGCCAGCAGCCACACCCGGGAAGAGACCCAGTACTTC. This codes for CASSHTREETQYF.

The genes are TRBV19 and TRBJ1-2; a weak D match, TRBD1 (5 bases). V was clipped by 3 bases and J by 5 bases, with 7 bases between them. The CDR3 extends over 12 amino acids. Germline V gene data show CDR1 as LNHDA and CDR2 as SQIVND (reference sequence). This chain's CDR3 is CASSMQGYGYTF. The CDR3 region has the DNA TGTGCCAGTAGTATGCAGGGTTATGGCTACACCTTC.

The V gene is TRBV5-6, the J gene TRBJ1-2; 10 bases match TRBD1. J was trimmed by 7 bases and V by 0 bases; bases with no gene match: 6. The CDR3 spans 15 residues. Per germline, CDR1 SGHDT and CDR2 YYEEEE. The CDR3 spells CASSLGDRGIRGYTF. CDR3 nucleotide sequence: TGTGCCAGCAGCTTGGGGGACAGGGGTATTCGTGGCTACACCTTC.

V is TRBV5-1 and J is TRBJ2-3, with TRBD1 matching 8 bases. This CDR3 contains 16 residues. Germline CDR1 SGHRS, CDR2 YFSETQ. V trimming: 2 bases; J trimming: 3 bases; junction bases outside the gene matches: 8. The CDR3 loop is CASSLRRGLNTDTQYF. The CDR3 bases are TGCGCCAGCAGCTTACGCAGGGGGCTTAATACAGATACGCAGTATTTT.

The rearrangement joins TRBV9 to TRBJ1-4; TRBD1 might be the D (5 bases). V was trimmed by 0 bases and J by 5 bases, leaving 8 bases between them. Germline V gene data show CDR1 as SGDLS and CDR2 as YYNGEE. This CDR3 is 14 amino acids long. The DNA of the CDR3 is TGTGCCAGCAGCGTAGCAGGGCTGAATGAAAAACTGTTTTTT. Its protein is CASSVAGLNEKLFF.

This clone was picked up a small number of times. The chain is built from TRBV3-1 (or the pseudogene TRBV3-2) and TRBJ1-1; TRBD1 might be the D (5 bases). V lost 2 bases and J 1 base, leaving 17 bases between the germline ends. The CDR3 totals 17 residues. Germline CDR1 and CDR2: LGHDT and YNNKEL (reference sequence). The CDR3 sequence is CASSQFTAGRQNTEAFF. The CDR3 coding sequence is TGTGCCAGCAGCCAATTTACCGCGGGACGGCAGAACACTGAAGCTTTCTTT.

The gene calls are TRBV7-9 and TRBJ1-4, with unresolved D. The CDR3 is 14 amino acids. Deletions cut 5 bases from V and 6 bases from J, with 13 bases between. Germline V CDR1 and CDR2: SEHNR, FQNEAQ (reference sequence). CDR3 in DNA: TGTGCCAGCAGCAACTCCGGGAATTATGAAAAACTGTTTTTT. Its translation: CASSNSGNYEKLFF.

The genes are TRBV7-8 and TRBJ2-1; D is unclear. This CDR3 is 14 amino acids long. Looked up from germline, CDR1 is SGHVS and CDR2 is FQNEAQ. Between the trimmed V and J ends, which lost 4 bases and 8 bases, there was a span of 15 bases. CDR3 residues: CASSSTSRVDEQFF. CDR3 bases: TGTGCCAGCAGCTCTACCTCCCGGGTGGATGAGCAGTTCTTC.

V is TRBV3-1 (or the pseudogene TRBV3-2) and J is TRBJ1-1; D not resolved. Germline V gene lookup returns CDR1 LGHDT and CDR2 YNNKEL (reference sequence). This CDR3 region has 16 residues. Deletions cut 1 base from V and 2 bases from J, with 14 bases between. CDR3 coding DNA: TGTGCCAGCAGCCAAGGGGCTTCTGGTGCTAACACTGAAGCTTTCTTT. Its protein product is CASSQGASGANTEAFF.

The chain is built from TRBV5-6 and TRBJ1-1; 7 bases agree with TRBD1. The germline CDR1 and CDR2 sequences are SGHDT and YYEEEE. This CDR3 comprises 14 residues. Germline trimming cut 3 bases from V and 8 bases from J; bases unmatched to any gene: 10. The chain's CDR3 is CASSSGTELVEAFF. The CDR3 DNA sequence: TGTGCCAGCAGCTCCGGGACAGAGTTAGTAGAAGCTTTCTTT.

This chain links TRBV7-8 with TRBJ2-2; possibly TRBD1 for D (5 bases). This CDR3 comprises 13 residues. The germline V and J ends were trimmed by 3 bases and 7 bases, with 9 bases remaining between them. The germline V gene encodes CDR1 SGHVS and CDR2 FQNEAQ. The CDR3 is CASSLQGSGELFF. The CDR3 DNA sequence: TGTGCCAGCAGCTTGCAGGGTAGCGGGGAGCTGTTTTTT.

The chain recombines TRBV21-1 with TRBJ2-7; the table's D call of TRBD2 was not tested on the DNA. TRBV21-1 is labeled a pseudogene. The length of the CDR3 is 14 residues. The CDR3 sequence is CASSYCHLGGEQYF. Here the CDR3 DNA reads TGTGCCAGCAGCTACTGCCACCTCGGAGGAGAGCAGTACTTC.

The chain recombines TRBV3-1 (or the pseudogene TRBV3-2) with TRBJ2-2, with D perhaps TRBD1 (6 bases). The V end lost 4 bases, the J end lost 4 bases, and 16 bases lay between the germline ends. Germline V gene sequence: CDR1 LGHDT, CDR2 YNNKEL (reference sequence). There are 16 residues in the CDR3. CDR3 nucleotides: TGTGCCAGCAGCCCTTCAACAGGGCTTGGCACCGGGGAGCTGTTTTTT. Encoded protein: CASSPSTGLGTGELFF.

This chain uses TRBV5-4 with TRBJ2-7, with 7 bases lining up with TRBD1. Losses at the gene ends were 3 bases for V and 3 bases for J; bases not matched to a gene: 6. This CDR3 is 14 amino acids long. CDR1 and CDR2 (germline): SGHNT, YYREEE (reference sequence). The DNA for the CDR3 is TGTGCCAGCAGCTCCGGGACAGACCTCTACGAGCAGTACTTC. Its translation: CASSSGTDLYEQYF.

This rearrangement joins TRBV10-2 to TRBJ2-5; D is undetermined. This CDR3 region has 14 residues. V lost 3 bases and J lost 2, with 10 bases in between. The germline V gene encodes CDR1 WSHSY and CDR2 SAAADI. The CDR3 DNA reads as TGCGCCAGCAGTGATCGCGGAAAGCAAGAGACCCAGTACTTC. Translation gives CASSDRGKQETQYF.

V is TRBV5-1 and J is TRBJ2-3; 10 bases fit TRBD2. Germline V lookup: CDR1 SGHRS, CDR2 YFSETQ. After removal of 4 bases from V and 1 base from J, the junction contained 6 bases not matched to a gene. The CDR3 loop spans 16 amino acids. CDR3 in amino acids: CASSPLAGDRTDTQYF. The CDR3 DNA follows: TGCGCCAGCAGCCCCCTAGCGGGGGATCGCACAGATACGCAGTATTTT.

V and J are TRBV5-1 and TRBJ2-5; 13 bases align to TRBD2. The CDR3 contains 16 residues. Per the germline V gene, CDR1 is SGHRS and CDR2 is YFSETQ. The ends lost 0 bases at V and 5 bases at J; junction bases unmatched: 4. In DNA, the CDR3 is TGCGCCAGCAGCTTGGGGACTAGCGGGAGTGATGAGACCCAGTACTTC. Amino acid sequence: CASSLGTSGSDETQYF.

CDR3 in amino acids: CASSLRGYQETQYF. DNA of the CDR3: TGTGCCAGCAGCCTACGGGGGTACCAAGAGACCCAGTACTTC. The genes are TRBV6-5 and TRBJ2-5; tentative D call: TRBD2 (6 bases). Germline-derived CDR1 and CDR2 are MNHEY and SVGAGI. The CDR3 runs 14 residues. V was trimmed by 6 bases and J by 0 bases, leaving 11 bases between them.

V is TRBV5-5 and J is TRBJ2-7; 9 nucleotides match TRBD1. V lost 3 bases to trimming and J lost 4 bases; unmatched junction nucleotides: 5. The CDR3 totals 14 residues. The germline CDR1 and CDR2 sequences are SGHKS and YYEKEE (reference sequence). The chain's CDR3 is CASSSRTGEYEQYF. The CDR3 region has the DNA TGTGCCAGCAGCTCGCGGACAGGGGAATACGAGCAGTACTTC.

The rearrangement links TRBV7-2 to TRBJ2-3, with D perhaps matching TRBD1 (5 bases). Germline V gene lookup returns CDR1 SGHTA and CDR2 FQGNSA. The V end was cut by 5 bases, the J end by 1 base, with 13 bases between. The CDR3 is 15 amino acids. The CDR3 DNA sequence: TGTGCCAGCAGCGGTCAGGGTTTAGGCACAGATACGCAGTATTTT. Protein: CASSGQGLGTDTQYF.

V usage is TRBV4-2 and J usage is TRBJ1-1; 9 nucleotides agree with TRBD1. CDR1 LGHNA and CDR2 YNFKEQ come from the germline V gene. J gave up 6 bases and V 2 bases, and 10 bases lay outside the gene matches. CDR3 length equals 16 residues. CDR3 sequence (DNA): TGTGCCAGCAGCCAACCTTCCCAGGGACAGGGAGCTGAAGCTTTCTTT. Amino acid sequence: CASSQPSQGQGAEAFF.

This clone was detected only a few times. The CDR3 here is CASSLNLPNYGYTF. The CDR3 region has the DNA TGCGCCAGCAGCTTAAATCTTCCTAACTATGGCTACACCTTC. This chain links TRBV5-1 with TRBJ1-2; D gene unclear. The CDR3 runs 14 residues. V was cut by 2 bases and J by 0 bases, with 8 bases left in between. The germline CDR1 and CDR2 sequences are SGHRS and YFSETQ.

The gene calls are TRBV3-1 (or the pseudogene TRBV3-2) and TRBJ1-5, with D hard to call. Trimming left V 0 bases short and J 3 bases short, with 12 bases between. The V gene's germline CDR1 is LGHDT and CDR2 YNNKEL (reference sequence). The CDR3 sequence is 16 residues long. DNA of the CDR3: TGTGCCAGCAGCCAAGATAGCCAGCTAATCAATCAGCCCCAGCATTTT. Protein sequence: CASSQDSQLINQPQHF.

The chain joins TRBV7-9 to TRBJ2-3; 7 nucleotides align to TRBD2. The CDR3 contains 14 residues. From germline, CDR1 is SEHNR and CDR2 FQNEAQ (reference sequence). The V segment lost 5 bases and the J segment 2 bases; nucleotides outside the gene matches: 4. This CDR3 is CASSGLDATDTQYF. DNA of the CDR3: TGTGCCAGCAGCGGACTAGATGCCACAGATACGCAGTATTTT. Full variable domain (remainder filled in from reference TRBV7-9 and TRBJ2-3): DTGVSQNPRHKITKRGQNVTFRCDPISEHNRLYWYRQTLGQGPEFLTYFQNEAQLEKSRLLSDRFSAERPKGSFSTLEIQRTEQGDSAMYLCASSGLDATDTQYFGPGTRLTVL.